Listed below are T cell receptor beta chains from one sample, sequenced in a study of response to subunit inactivated influenza vaccine. MiXCR, run by TCRdb on the RT-PCR reads, gives a single entry per CDR3 protein. In the table there are around 540,000 distinct CDR3 sequences, roughly 10% of which are singletons. This material consisted of PBMCs from blood, taken on the day of vaccination. The receptors shown here come from a man aged 50 or older who received an inactivated influenza vaccine. Both conserved end residues are part of each CDR3. The order of the fields is clone size, D gene, CDR3 length, J gene, V gene, CDR3 protein. D genes are given only for firm matches. Clone size is not always given. Where it is, it says once, few, many or a class for expanded clones.

>few|TRBD1|15|TRBJ1-5|TRBV12-3/TRBV12-4
CASRATGDAFQPQHF
>few|-|14|TRBJ2-3|TRBV15
CATSSQAGVDTQYF
>-|TRBD1|15|TRBJ2-6|TRBV18
CASSPGQAGANVLTF
>few|-|13|TRBJ2-7|TRBV4-2
CASSHLDSSEQYF
>few|-|15|TRBJ2-7|TRBV7-2
CASSLGVGTLYEQYF
>many|TRBD1|16|TRBJ1-6|TRBV20-1
CSARASRDRENSPLHF
>many|-|14|TRBJ2-1|TRBV29-1
CSVEDRSLYNEQFF
>many|-|13|TRBJ2-7|TRBV5-1
CASSAQGTYEQYF
>-|-|14|TRBJ2-7|TRBV7-9
CASSLVRGSYEQYF
>few|-|13|TRBJ2-3|TRBV7-2
CASKVAVTDTQYF
>-|TRBD2|15|TRBJ2-1|TRBV20-1
CSTLLTSGVYNEQFF
>few|-|15|TRBJ2-4|TRBV7-9
CASSHIPRGINIQYF
>few|-|17|TRBJ2-2|TRBV7-9
CASSPWEATANTGELFF
>-|TRBD1|13|TRBJ1-1|TRBV29-1
CSAADRGGTEAFF
>-|-|16|TRBJ2-7|TRBV18
CASSPGVGSWRYEQYF
>-|-|15|TRBJ2-5|TRBV2
CASSLSDIKQETQYF
>few|-|14|TRBJ2-5|TRBV7-6
CASSLEGQKETQYF
>many|TRBD1|12|TRBJ1-2|TRBV16
CASSQRGRGYTF
>many|-|13|TRBJ2-5|TRBV29-1
CSVIKGLGETQYF
>-|TRBD1|16|TRBJ2-7|TRBV28
CASSPWGGTGVYEQYF
>few|-|14|TRBJ2-3|TRBV7-2
CASSHGPRRDTQYF
>-|-|13|TRBJ1-5|TRBV7-2
CASSFMTNQPQHF
>-|TRBD1|15|TRBJ1-2|TRBV4-1
CASSPDRGLNYGYTF
>-|-|15|TRBJ2-5|TRBV5-1
CASSVDSNSGETQYF
>-|TRBD1|12|TRBJ1-1|TRBV5-1
CASRQGATEAFF
>-|-|16|TRBJ2-6|TRBV15
CATSRGQGSGANVLTF
>many|-|14|TRBJ2-2|TRBV4-3
CASSPELNTGELFF
>few|TRBD1|13|TRBJ2-7|TRBV11-3
CASSRDRVHEQYF
>many|-|14|TRBJ2-3|TRBV9
CASSVEVLPDTQYF
>-|TRBD1|12|TRBJ2-2|TRBV6-1
CAGRQGVRELFF
>-|TRBD2|14|TRBJ2-1|TRBV20-1
CSASGLAGDYEQFF
>few|TRBD2|15|TRBJ2-1|TRBV6-1
CASKNSGGAGNEQFF
>-|-|17|TRBJ1-6|TRBV27
CASSLWTRGPNNSPLHF
>many|TRBD1|16|TRBJ2-5|TRBV5-1
CASSLRGQLYQETQYF
>many|TRBD2|16|TRBJ2-3|TRBV7-2
CASSLRLAGGVDTQYF
>-|TRBD1|14|TRBJ1-6|TRBV7-2
CASRTGTVNSPLHF
>few|-|14|TRBJ2-7|TRBV7-2
CASSFTAPRDEQYF
>-|TRBD1|14|TRBJ2-5|TRBV6-1
CASRTGVSLETQYF
>few|-|12|TRBJ1-4|TRBV7-2
CASSTTNEKLFF
>-|-|14|TRBJ2-1|TRBV5-6
CASSLGWGAGEQFF
>few|-|12|TRBJ2-5|TRBV20-1
CSAHRGPETQYF